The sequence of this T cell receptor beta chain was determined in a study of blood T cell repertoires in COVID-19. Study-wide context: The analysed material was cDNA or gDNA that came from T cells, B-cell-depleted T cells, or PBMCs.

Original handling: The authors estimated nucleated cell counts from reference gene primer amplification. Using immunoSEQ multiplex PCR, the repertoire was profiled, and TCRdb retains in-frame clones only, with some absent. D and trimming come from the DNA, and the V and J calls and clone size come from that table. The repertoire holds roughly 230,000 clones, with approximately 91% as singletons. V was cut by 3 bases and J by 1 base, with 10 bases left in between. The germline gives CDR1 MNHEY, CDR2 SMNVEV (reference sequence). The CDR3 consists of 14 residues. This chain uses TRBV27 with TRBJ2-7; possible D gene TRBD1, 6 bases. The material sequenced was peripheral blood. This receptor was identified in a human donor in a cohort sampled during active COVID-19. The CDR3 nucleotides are TGTGCCAGCAGTTTCCGACAGGATTCCTACGAGCAGTACTTC. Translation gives CASSFRQDSYEQYF.